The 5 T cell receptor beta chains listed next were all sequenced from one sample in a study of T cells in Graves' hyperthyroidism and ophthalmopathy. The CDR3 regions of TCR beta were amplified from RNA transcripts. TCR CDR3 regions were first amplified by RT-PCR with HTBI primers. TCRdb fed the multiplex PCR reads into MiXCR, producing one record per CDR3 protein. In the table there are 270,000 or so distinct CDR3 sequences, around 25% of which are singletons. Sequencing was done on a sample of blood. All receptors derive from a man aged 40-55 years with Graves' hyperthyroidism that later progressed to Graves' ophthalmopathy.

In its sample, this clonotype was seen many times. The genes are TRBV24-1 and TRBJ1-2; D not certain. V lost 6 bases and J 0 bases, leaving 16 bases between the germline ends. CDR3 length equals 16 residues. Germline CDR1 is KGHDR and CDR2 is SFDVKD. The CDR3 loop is CATSSAYRESNYGYTF. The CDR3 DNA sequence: TGTGCCACCAGTTCGGCCTACCGGGAATCTAACTATGGCTACACCTTC.

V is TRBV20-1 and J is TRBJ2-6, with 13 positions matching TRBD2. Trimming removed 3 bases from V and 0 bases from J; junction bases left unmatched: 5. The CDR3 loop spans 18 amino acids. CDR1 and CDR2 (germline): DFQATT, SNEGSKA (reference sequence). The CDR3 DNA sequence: TGCAGTGCTAGGACTAGCGGGAGGATCAACTCTGGGGCCAACGTCCTGACTTTC. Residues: CSARTSGRINSGANVLTF.

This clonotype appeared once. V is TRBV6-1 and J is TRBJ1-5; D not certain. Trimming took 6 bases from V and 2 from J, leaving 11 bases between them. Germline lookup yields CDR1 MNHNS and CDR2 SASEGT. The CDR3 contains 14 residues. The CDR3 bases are TGTGCCAGCAGACTAGGAGCCGGCAATCAGCCCCAGCATTTT. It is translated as CASRLGAGNQPQHF.

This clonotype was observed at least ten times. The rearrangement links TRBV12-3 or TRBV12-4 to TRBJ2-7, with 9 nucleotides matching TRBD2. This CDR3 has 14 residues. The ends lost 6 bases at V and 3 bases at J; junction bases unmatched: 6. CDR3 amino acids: CASSDTSGFYEQYF. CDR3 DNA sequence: TGTGCCAGCAGCGATACTAGCGGGTTCTACGAGCAGTACTTC.

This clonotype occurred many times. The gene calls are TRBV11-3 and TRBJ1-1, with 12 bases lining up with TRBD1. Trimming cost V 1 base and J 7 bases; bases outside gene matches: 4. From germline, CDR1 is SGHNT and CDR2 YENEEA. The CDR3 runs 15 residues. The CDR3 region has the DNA TGTGCCAGCAGCTTAGTGGGACAGGGGGCAGGTGAAGCTTTCTTT. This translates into CASSLVGQGAGEAFF.